This is a list of T cell receptor beta chains from one sample in a study of shared clonotypes between healthy human individuals. Libraries were prepared by immunoSEQ multiplex PCR; TCRdb keeps only in-frame clonotypes and omits some of them. The table records 700,000 to 950,000 clones, approximately 96% of them present only once. What was sequenced was naive CD8+ T cells sorted from blood. These receptors were collected from a man aged 25-45 years in good health. The CDR3 runs from the conserved cysteine through the conserved F or W. D genes are given only for firm matches. Some rows mark clone size as missing; the rest say once, few, many or name a class of expanded clone.

>TRBV15|TRBD2|TRBJ2-7|.
TGTGCCACCAGCAAGGCGGGAGACGACGAGCAGTACTTC
CATSKAGDDEQYF
>TRBV27|TRBD2|TRBJ2-4|.
TGTGCCAGCAGTTCCTTAATGACTAGCGGGAGTTTGGCCAAAAACATTCAGTACTTC
CASSSLMTSGSLAKNIQYF
>TRBV6-1|.|TRBJ2-1|.
TGTGCCAGCAGTGAGGGGCACTCCTACAATGAGCAGTTCTTC
CASSEGHSYNEQFF
>TRBV7-2|TRBD2|TRBJ2-1|once
TGTGCCAGCAGCTTCACTATACGGGGGGGCAATGAGCAGTTCTTC
CASSFTIRGGNEQFF
>TRBV5-5|TRBD1|TRBJ2-7|.
TGTGCCAGCAGCCCCCGGACAGGGAACGAATACGAGCAGTACTTC
CASSPRTGNEYEQYF
>TRBV27|.|TRBJ2-1|once
TGTGCCAGCAGTTACAATAGGGTAGATGAGCAGTTCTTC
CASSYNRVDEQFF
>TRBV6-1|.|TRBJ2-5|.
TGTGCCAGCAGTGAAACCCCCCGCCCTTTGGAGACCCAGTACTTC
CASSETPRPLETQYF
>TRBV6-5|.|TRBJ1-5|.
TGTGCCAGCAGCCAAGGGGGGGGAGGAAGTCAGCCCCAGCATTTT
CASSQGGGGSQPQHF
>TRBV7-6|.|TRBJ2-5|.
TGTGCCAGCAGCATACTATTTTCAGGTCAATCAGAGACCCAGTACTTC
CASSILFSGQSETQYF
>TRBV7-9|.|TRBJ2-7|.
TGTGCCAGCAGCTTAGCCCGGTCCGAGCAGTACTTC
CASSLARSEQYF
>TRBV5-4|TRBD1|TRBJ1-2|.
TGTGCCAGCAGCCCGGACAGGGCAAGGACTGGCTACACCTTC
CASSPDRARTGYTF
>TRBV5-4|.|TRBJ2-6|.
TGTGCCAGCAGCGGGTTTTACGAATGGCGGGGCAGCTCTGGGGCCAACGTCCTGACTTTC
CASSGFYEWRGSSGANVLTF
>TRBV14|.|TRBJ2-1|.
TGTGCCAGCAGCTTCGGGTCCTACTACAATGAGCAGTTCTTC
CASSFGSYYNEQFF
>TRBV15|.|TRBJ1-2|.
TGTGCCACCAGCGCCACCAACCTAAATGGCTACACCTTC
CATSATNLNGYTF
>TRBV6-6|.|TRBJ1-5|.
TGTGCCAGCGGTTTGGGCAATCAGCCCCAGCATTTT
CASGLGNQPQHF